The clone carrying this TCR beta chain was seen a few times. The data stem from a study of blood T cells in healthy people across ages. This CDR3 spans 16 amino acids. The germline V gene has CDR1 LNHNV and CDR2 YYDKDF (reference sequence). V shed 1 base and J 2 bases; nucleotides not matched to a gene: 5. It was with a sample-barcoded 5' primer and a J-beta primer mix that a second PCR of about 6 to 12 cycles was run. MiXCR was run by TCRdb on the 5' RACE reads, yielding one entry per CDR3 protein. The top ten hold under 4% of the sample, which has 800,000 or so distinct CDR3 sequences, 20% to 25% seen once. The same data also went into a second study, on T cells of mothers and their children.

Sequenced material: blood. The V and J genes are TRBV15 and TRBJ2-7; 10 positions match TRBD1. The receptor was derived from a boy younger than 18 in good health. In DNA form, the CDR3 reads TGTGCCACCAGCAGAGGACCGGGACAGGGGACCTACGAGCAGTACTTC. This codes for CATSRGPGQGTYEQYF. The full variable domain, with the rest looked up from reference TRBV15 and TRBJ2-7, is DAMVIQNPRYQVTQFGKPVTLSCSQTLNHNVMYWYQQKSSQAPKLLFHYYDKDFNNEADTPDNFQSRRPNTSFCFLDIRSPGLGDTAMYLCATSRGPGQGTYEQYFGPGTRLTVT.